This entry lists 18 T cell receptor beta chains sequenced from one sample in a study of blood T cells in healthy people across ages. Using a J-beta primer mix together with a sample-barcoded 5' primer, a second PCR was run for roughly 7 to 12 cycles. A single record per CDR3 protein comes from TCRdb applying MiXCR to the 5' RACE reads. The sample has about 930,000 distinct CDR3 sequences; approximately 32% are singletons. The sample was also reused in another study, on T cells of mothers and their children.

The sequencing sample was made of blood. These TCRs come from a woman aged 40 to 55 in good health.

This clonotype was counted ten times or more. The chain combines TRBV7-2 with TRBJ2-7; 8 bases map to TRBD1. Germline V gene lookup returns CDR1 SGHTA and CDR2 FQGNSA. The CDR3 spans 17 residues. Trimming at V came to 3 bases and at J to 0 bases, leaving 10 bases not matched to a gene. The CDR3 spells CASSFRGQVSSSYEQYF. CDR3 nucleotide sequence: TGTGCCAGCAGCTTTAGGGGACAGGTATCGAGCTCCTACGAGCAGTACTTC.

This clonotype has a handful of counts. This chain links TRBV20-1 with TRBJ1-1; D is perhaps TRBD1 (5 bases). Trimming stripped 0 bases from V and 11 bases from J, with 13 bases between. Looked up from germline, CDR1 is DFQATT and CDR2 is SNEGSKA (reference sequence). This CDR3 has 12 amino acids. The CDR3 DNA reads as TGCAGTGCTAGAGATAGGGTCAGGGATGCTTTCTTT. Its protein is CSARDRVRDAFF.

The chain has TRBV27 and TRBJ2-1; 14 bases map to TRBD2. The CDR3 consists of 15 residues. Germline V gene sequence: CDR1 MNHEY, CDR2 SMNVEV (reference sequence). V dropped 6 bases and J dropped 8; count of bases not matched to a gene: 6. Written as DNA, the CDR3 is TGTGCCAGCAGCTGGACTAGCGGGGGGTGGGATGAGCAGTTCTTC. As protein: CASSWTSGGWDEQFF.

The V call is TRBV5-1, the J call TRBJ2-1; the D is unclear. The closer fit of TRBJ2-7 to the DNA end suggests the J call may be wrong. The CDR3 loop spans 16 amino acids. Germline V gene data show CDR1 as SGHRS and CDR2 as YFSETQ. The DNA of the CDR3 is TGCGCCAGCAGCTTGTTGGGCTGGAGCTCCTACAATGAGCAGTACTTC. This codes for CASSLLGWSSYNEQYF.

This clonotype was observed many times. The chain links TRBV7-2 to TRBJ1-2; D might be TRBD1 (6 bases). CDR3 length: 16 amino acids. V gave up 4 bases and J gave up 4 bases, with 19 bases separating them. Per the germline V gene, CDR1 is SGHTA and CDR2 is FQGNSA. The DNA for the CDR3 is TGTGCCAGCAGCTCCCAGGGGCAGGCGTATAGCTATGGCTACACCTTC. It translates to CASSSQGQAYSYGYTF.

The chain links TRBV2 to TRBJ2-7, with no clear D. Germline V gene sequence: CDR1 SNHLY, CDR2 FYNNEI. V was cut by 7 bases and J by 2 bases, with 15 bases left in between. The CDR3 extends over 14 amino acids. The CDR3, as DNA: TGTGCCAGCAAACGGGTTTTTCTAGCCTACGAGCAGTACTTC. It codes for CASKRVFLAYEQYF. The whole variable domain, filled in from reference TRBV2 and TRBJ2-7, reads EPEVTQTPSHQVTQMGQEVILRCVPISNHLYFYWYRQILGQKVEFLVSFYNNEISEKSEIFDDQFSVERPDGSNFTLKIRSTKLEDSAMYFCASKRVFLAYEQYFGPGTRLTVT.

There are many counts of this clonotype. This chain connects TRBV20-1 to TRBJ1-1; D gene unclear. Trimming took off 0 bases at V and 0 bases at J, with 5 bases between the two ends. Germline-derived CDR1 and CDR2 are DFQATT and SNEGSKA (reference sequence). This CDR3 has 13 residues. CDR3 DNA sequence: TGCAGTGCTAGAGACAGTCTGAACACTGAAGCTTTCTTT. Translating gives CSARDSLNTEAFF.

This clonotype came up a few times. V gene TRBV4-1 combines with J gene TRBJ2-3; D possibly matches TRBD1 or TRBD2 (5 bases each). Germline CDR1 and CDR2: MGHRA and YSYEKL. This CDR3 region has 15 residues. The ends were cut back, 0 bases at V and 7 bases at J, with 14 bases in the middle. Written as DNA, the CDR3 is TGCGCCAGCAGCCAAGAAGGACCGGGGCCGAATACGCAGTATTTT. This gives the protein CASSQEGPGPNTQYF.

This CDR3 is CASSLYVGVSTEAFF. The DNA for the CDR3 is TGTGCCAGCAGCTTATATGTTGGGGTGAGCACTGAAGCTTTCTTT. The V call is TRBV7-9, the J call TRBJ1-1; D is ambiguous. The CDR3 is 15 amino acids. V dropped 2 bases and J dropped 4 bases, with 14 bases sitting between them. CDR1 is SEHNR, CDR2 FQNEAQ, per germline (reference sequence). Using reference TRBV7-9 and TRBJ1-1 for the parts outside the CDR3, the full variable domain is DTGVSQNPRHKITKRGQNVTFRCDPISEHNRLYWYRQTLGQGPEFLTYFQNEAQLEKSRLLSDRFSAERPKGSFSTLEIQRTEQGDSAMYLCASSLYVGVSTEAFFGQGTRLTVV.

This rearrangement joins TRBV5-1 to TRBJ1-1; D gene unclear. V was trimmed by 4 bases and J by 0 bases, leaving 13 bases between them. This CDR3 comprises 15 residues. The V gene's germline CDR1 is SGHRS and CDR2 YFSETQ. The CDR3 reads CASSQMGNMNTEAFF. DNA of the CDR3: TGCGCCAGCAGCCAGATGGGCAATATGAACACTGAAGCTTTCTTT.

The table lists this clonotype with many counts. The chain couples TRBV7-3 to TRBJ2-1, with TRBD2 matching 12 bases. After removal of 4 bases from V and 6 bases from J, the junction contained 10 bases not matched to a gene. This CDR3 spans 17 amino acids. The germline V gene encodes CDR1 SGHTA and CDR2 FQGTGA. CDR3 protein: CASSSYSSGGALNEQFF. The CDR3 bases are TGTGCCAGCAGCTCGTACTCTAGCGGGGGGGCTCTCAATGAGCAGTTCTTC.

This chain links TRBV19 with TRBJ1-2, with D possibly matching TRBD1 (5 bases). Germline loops: CDR1 LNHDA, CDR2 SQIVND (reference sequence). The CDR3 runs to 14 residues. The V end was cut by 5 bases, the J end by 4 bases, with 14 bases between. The CDR3 sequence: CASSDDGGGYGYTF. CDR3 nucleotide sequence: TGTGCCAGTAGTGACGACGGGGGTGGCTATGGCTACACCTTC.

This clonotype was counted between two and nine times. This chain links TRBV7-6 with TRBJ2-2; 8 nucleotides agree with TRBD1. This CDR3 comprises 18 residues. Per germline, CDR1 SGHVS and CDR2 FNYEAQ. V shed 4 bases, J shed 2 bases, and the junction held 12 bases outside the gene matches. The CDR3 nucleotides are TGTGCCAGCAGCTCCACTCAAAGACAGGGGCATAACACCGGGGAGCTGTTTTTT. Translated, it gives CASSSTQRQGHNTGELFF.

The V gene is TRBV5-1, the J gene TRBJ1-6; TRBD1 matches at 9 bases. CDR1 and CDR2 from the germline V gene are SGHRS and YFSETQ. The CDR3 is made up of 17 amino acids. J was trimmed by 7 bases and V by 4 bases; bases with no gene match: 12. CDR3 protein: CASSPEPQGASNSPLHF. The CDR3 nucleotides are TGCGCCAGCAGCCCCGAACCACAGGGGGCGTCGAATTCACCCCTCCACTTT.

Turning to this clonotype: Given a much more abundant clone one base away, this may be a read error. The CDR3 DNA sequence: TGTGCCAGCAGCCAGAGACCGGGACACACGAACACCGGGGGGCTGTTTTTT. It specifies CASSQRPGHTNTGGLFF. V gene TRBV7-6 combines with J gene TRBJ2-2; either TRBD1 or TRBD2 may fit D (6 bases each). This CDR3 is 17 amino acids long. Per germline, CDR1 SGHVS and CDR2 FNYEAQ. Using reference TRBV7-6 and TRBJ2-2 for the parts outside the CDR3, the full variable domain is GAGVSQSPRYKVTKRGQDVALRCDPISGHVSLYWYRQALGQGPEFLTYFNYEAQQDKSGLPNDRFSAERPEGSISTLTIQRTEQRDSAMYRCASSQRPGHTNTGGLFFGEGSRLTVL.

This chain links TRBV9 with TRBJ1-2, with D tentatively TRBD1 (6 bases). Germline CDR1 reads SGDLS; CDR2 reads YYNGEE. Trimming removed 3 bases from V and 8 bases from J, with 20 bases in between. The CDR3 runs to 15 residues. Here the CDR3 DNA reads TGTGCCAGCAGCGGAGGATTGGGGGCCTCATTGGGCTACACCTTC. Protein product: CASSGGLGASLGYTF.

The chain links TRBV20-1 to TRBJ1-2; 8 bases agree with TRBD1. J gave up 4 bases and V 6 bases, and 10 bases lay outside the gene matches. Germline V gives CDR1 DFQATT, CDR2 SNEGSKA (reference sequence). The CDR3 sequence is 14 residues long. The CDR3 loop is CSAPATGAGYGYTF. DNA of the CDR3: TGCAGTGCGCCTGCGACAGGGGCGGGCTATGGCTACACCTTC.

The V and J genes are TRBV7-2 and TRBJ1-2, with a tentative D call TRBD1 (5 bases). Deletions cut 4 bases from V and 2 bases from J, with 17 bases between. CDR1 and CDR2 (germline): SGHTA, FQGNSA. CDR3 length equals 16 residues. The CDR3 sequence is CASSSGGEEANYGYTF. The CDR3 DNA reads TGTGCCAGCAGCTCCGGGGGGGAGGAGGCCAACTATGGCTACACCTTC.